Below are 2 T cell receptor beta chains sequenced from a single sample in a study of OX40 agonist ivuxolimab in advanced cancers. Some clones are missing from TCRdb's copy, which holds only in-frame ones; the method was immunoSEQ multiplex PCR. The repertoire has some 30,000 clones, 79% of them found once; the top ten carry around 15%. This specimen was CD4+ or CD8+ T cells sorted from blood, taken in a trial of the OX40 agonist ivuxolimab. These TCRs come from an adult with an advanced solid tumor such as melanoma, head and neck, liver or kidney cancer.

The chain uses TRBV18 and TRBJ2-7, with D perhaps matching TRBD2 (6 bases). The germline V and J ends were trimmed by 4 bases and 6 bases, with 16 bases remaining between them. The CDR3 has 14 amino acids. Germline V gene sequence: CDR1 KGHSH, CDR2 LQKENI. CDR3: CASSRAGLEGEQYF. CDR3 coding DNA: TGTGCCAGCTCACGAGCAGGGTTGGAGGGCGAGCAGTACTTC.

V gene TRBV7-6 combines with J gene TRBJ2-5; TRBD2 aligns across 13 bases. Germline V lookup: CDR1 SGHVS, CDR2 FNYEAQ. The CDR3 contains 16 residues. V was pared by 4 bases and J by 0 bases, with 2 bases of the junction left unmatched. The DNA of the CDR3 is TGTGCCAGCAGCTGGGGACTAGCGGGATACCAAGAGACCCAGTACTTC. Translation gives CASSWGLAGYQETQYF.